The rows below give T cell receptor beta chains drawn from one sample of a study of shared clonotypes between healthy human individuals. The assay was immunoSEQ multiplex PCR, and TCRdb's table has in-frame clones only and misses some. The top ten clones hold 0.36% of a sample with about 2.4 million clones, 90% to 95% of them seen once. Sample: naive CD4+ T cells from PBMCs. Receptors were obtained from a man between 18 and 29 years old in good health. Some clones in this sample may be carry-over from other donors' samples. The CDR3 runs from the conserved cysteine through the conserved F or W. D genes are given only for firm matches.

CDR3nt: TGTGCCAGTAGCAACCAAAGGACAGGGGACTATGGCTACACCTTC; CDR3aa: CASSNQRTGDYGYTF; j_gene: TRBJ1-2; d_gene: TRBD1; v_gene: TRBV19
CDR3nt: TGTGCCAGCATGACAGGGGTCGGCTACGAGCAGTACTTC; CDR3aa: CASMTGVGYEQYF; j_gene: TRBJ2-7; d_gene: TRBD1; v_gene: TRBV6-1
CDR3nt: TGTGCCAGCAGTGAATCTGGGGGGTTCACAGATACGCAGTATTTT; CDR3aa: CASSESGGFTDTQYF; j_gene: TRBJ2-3; d_gene: -; v_gene: TRBV6-1
CDR3nt: TGTGCCAGCAGTTATTCTCGCATGAACACTGAAGCTTTCTTT; CDR3aa: CASSYSRMNTEAFF; j_gene: TRBJ1-1; d_gene: -; v_gene: TRBV6-5
CDR3nt: TGCGCCAGCAGCTTACTAGCGGGAGTTAGCACAGATACGCAGTATTTT; CDR3aa: CASSLLAGVSTDTQYF; j_gene: TRBJ2-3; d_gene: TRBD2; v_gene: TRBV5-1
CDR3nt: TGTGCCAGCAGCCATGGTGAGACCCAGTACTTC; CDR3aa: CASSHGETQYF; j_gene: TRBJ2-5; d_gene: -; v_gene: TRBV14
CDR3nt: TGCGCCAGCAGCCCGGTGGCGTCAGCCTCCTACAATGAGCAGTTCTTC; CDR3aa: CASSPVASASYNEQFF; j_gene: TRBJ2-1; d_gene: -; v_gene: TRBV5-1
CDR3nt: TGTGCCAGCAGTCCCAATAAGGGGTGGGGGAGTGCAGATACGCAGTATTTT; CDR3aa: CASSPNKGWGSADTQYF; j_gene: TRBJ2-3; d_gene: -; v_gene: TRBV28
CDR3nt: TGTGCCAGCAGCTTTAGCGGGAGTATCCCCTACGAGCAGTACTTC; CDR3aa: CASSFSGSIPYEQYF; j_gene: TRBJ2-7; d_gene: TRBD2; v_gene: TRBV11-2
CDR3nt: TGTGCCAGCGGTCCCCCTCAATACGAGCAGTACTTC; CDR3aa: CASGPPQYEQYF; j_gene: TRBJ2-7; d_gene: -; v_gene: TRBV28
CDR3nt: TGTGCCAGCTCACCCCAGGGTAGGCCGCCAGAGACCCAGTACTTC; CDR3aa: CASSPQGRPPETQYF; j_gene: TRBJ2-5; d_gene: -; v_gene: TRBV18
CDR3nt: TGTGCCAGCAGCTTGAAAGGGTTCTCCTACGAGCAGTACTTC; CDR3aa: CASSLKGFSYEQYF; j_gene: TRBJ2-7; d_gene: -; v_gene: TRBV5-8
CDR3nt: TGTGCCAGTAGTATAGGACGACAGCGATCCTACGAGCAGTACTTC; CDR3aa: CASSIGRQRSYEQYF; j_gene: TRBJ2-7; d_gene: -; v_gene: TRBV19
CDR3nt: TGTGCCAGCAGCGATGCAGGAAGGGAAGAGACCCAGTACTTC; CDR3aa: CASSDAGREETQYF; j_gene: TRBJ2-5; d_gene: -; v_gene: TRBV9
CDR3nt: TGTGCCAGCAGTCTAGGAAACTCTGGAAACACCATATATTTT; CDR3aa: CASSLGNSGNTIYF; j_gene: TRBJ1-3; d_gene: -; v_gene: TRBV7-6
CDR3nt: TGTGCCAGTACGGGAGGGGGGATAGAACTTGAGCAGTTCTTC; CDR3aa: CASTGGGIELEQFF; j_gene: TRBJ2-1; d_gene: TRBD2; v_gene: TRBV19
CDR3nt: TGTGCCAGCTTCGACAGTGGCGCTGAAGCTTTCTTT; CDR3aa: CASFDSGAEAFF; j_gene: TRBJ1-1; d_gene: -; v_gene: TRBV18